This TCR beta chain was retrieved from a study of blood T cell repertoires in COVID-19. Study at large: Sources were T cells, B-cell-depleted T cells, or PBMCs; the material itself was cDNA or gDNA.

Original processing notes: Cell counts per sample came from amplifying reference gene primers. The repertoire was sequenced with immunoSEQ multiplex PCR; TCRdb's copy has only in-frame clones and lacks some. For V, J and clone size, that table is used; D and trimming come from the DNA. The sample consists of about 210,000 clones, approximately 81% of them appearing once. The length of the CDR3 is 11 residues. V was shortened by 3 bases and J by 7 bases, with 7 bases between the two germline ends. Germline V gene data show CDR1 as SNHLY and CDR2 as FYNNEI. Source material: PBMCs or T cells enriched from blood (not recorded which). This clonotype was sampled from a woman between 45 and 60 years old with acute COVID-19. The chain couples TRBV2 to TRBJ2-7, with a weak D call TRBD2 (5 bases). In DNA form, the CDR3 reads TGTGCCAGCAGTGATGAGGGTGAGCAGTACTTC. It encodes CASSDEGEQYF.